This note documents a single T cell receptor beta chain sequence. The data were taken from a study of blood T cell repertoires in COVID-19. Study background: The samples span acute and convalescent COVID-19 from the United States, Italy and Spain. PBMCs, B-cell-depleted T cells, or T cells provided the cDNA or gDNA that made up the material.

Germline CDR1 and CDR2: LGHDT and YNNKEL (reference sequence). The CDR3 length is 19 residues. Unmatched junction bases numbered 18, after V lost 0 bases and J lost 6 bases. Authors' methods: Reference gene primer amplification in the assay estimated nucleated cell counts. The method was immunoSEQ multiplex PCR; TCRdb's version includes in-frame clones alone and lacks a portion of them. Clone size and V and J calls were adopted from that table, with D and trimming inferred from the DNA. Here the sample spans about 410,000 clones, just over 85% being singletons. The chain employs TRBV3-1 (or the pseudogene TRBV3-2) and TRBJ2-5; 8 nucleotides match TRBD1. The receptor comes from a woman aged 25 to 39 with active or convalescent COVID-19. Sequencing was done on a sample of peripheral blood. The chain's CDR3 is CASSQDYTTRQGKLKTQYF. The CDR3 coding sequence is TGTGCCAGCAGCCAAGATTATACCACCCGACAGGGGAAGTTAAAGACCCAGTACTTC.